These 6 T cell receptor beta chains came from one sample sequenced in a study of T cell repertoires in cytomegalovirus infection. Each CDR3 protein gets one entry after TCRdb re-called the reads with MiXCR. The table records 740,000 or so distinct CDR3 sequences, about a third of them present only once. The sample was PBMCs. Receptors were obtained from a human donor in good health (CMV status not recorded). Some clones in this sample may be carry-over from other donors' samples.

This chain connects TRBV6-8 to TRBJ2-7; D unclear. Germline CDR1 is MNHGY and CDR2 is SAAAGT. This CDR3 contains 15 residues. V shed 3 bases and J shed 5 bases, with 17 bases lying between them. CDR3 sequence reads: CASSYRPSGKHEQYF. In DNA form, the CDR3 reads TGTGCCAGCAGTTATCGACCCTCGGGCAAACACGAGCAGTACTTC.

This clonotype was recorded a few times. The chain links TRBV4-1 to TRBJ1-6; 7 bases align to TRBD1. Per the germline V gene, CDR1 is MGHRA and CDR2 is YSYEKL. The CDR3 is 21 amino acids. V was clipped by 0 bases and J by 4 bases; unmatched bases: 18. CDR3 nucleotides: TGCGCCAGCAGCCAAGATAGGGGTCGTGACAGGGTCTTTGGGTATAATTCACCCCTCCACTTT. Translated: CASSQDRGRDRVFGYNSPLHF.

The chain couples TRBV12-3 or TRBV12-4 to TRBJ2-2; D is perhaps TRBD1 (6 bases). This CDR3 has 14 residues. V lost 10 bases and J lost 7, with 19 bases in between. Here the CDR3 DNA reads TGTGCCACCAACCCACAGGGACGTCACGGGGAGCTGTTTTTT. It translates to CATNPQGRHGELFF.

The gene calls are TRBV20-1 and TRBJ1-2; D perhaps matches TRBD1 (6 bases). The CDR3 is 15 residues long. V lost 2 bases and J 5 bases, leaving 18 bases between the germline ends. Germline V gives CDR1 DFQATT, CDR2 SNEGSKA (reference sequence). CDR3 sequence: CSARNLYRDSYGYTF. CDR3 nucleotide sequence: TGCAGTGCTAGAAACTTATACAGGGATTCGTATGGCTACACCTTC.

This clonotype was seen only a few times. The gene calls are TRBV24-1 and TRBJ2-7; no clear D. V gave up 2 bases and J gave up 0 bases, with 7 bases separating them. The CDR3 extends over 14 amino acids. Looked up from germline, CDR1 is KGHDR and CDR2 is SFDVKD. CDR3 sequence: CATSDSGDSYEQYF. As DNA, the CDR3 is TGTGCCACCAGTGATTCTGGGGACTCCTACGAGCAGTACTTC.

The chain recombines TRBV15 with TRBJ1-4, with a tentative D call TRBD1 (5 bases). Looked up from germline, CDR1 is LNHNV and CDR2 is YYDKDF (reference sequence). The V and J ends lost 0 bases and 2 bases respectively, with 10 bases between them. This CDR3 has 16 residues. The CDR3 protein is CATSRDLGATNEKLFF. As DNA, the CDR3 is TGTGCCACCAGCAGAGATTTAGGGGCCACTAATGAAAAACTGTTTTTT.